Below, 27 T cell receptor beta chains from the same sample are listed, as sequenced in a study of spatial heterogeneity in lung cancer. Time point defined: sample taken at primary tumor resection. Their antigens remain unidentified. Study-level results: Tumor mutation counts were tracked by expanded intratumoral alpha and beta TCR counts.

TCRdb re-called the 5' RACE reads through MiXCR, storing one row per CDR3 protein. The data show fewer than 6,000 distinct CDR3 sequences, roughly 27% seen once. The sequencing used lung tumor tissue, collected at surgery. These receptors came from a female donor with early-stage non-small cell lung cancer.

Within the sample, this clonotype is medium-sized. The chain combines TRBV29-1 with TRBJ2-5, with D unresolved. The germline V and J ends were trimmed by 2 bases and 2 bases, with 9 bases remaining between them. The germline CDR1 and CDR2 sequences are SQVTM and ANQGSEA. This CDR3 spans 13 amino acids. In DNA form, the CDR3 reads TGCAGCGTTGAACCCGACGATCAAGAGACCCAGTACTTC. It translates to CSVEPDDQETQYF.

This clonotype rates as medium-sized. The chain employs TRBV20-1 and TRBJ2-5; no definite D call. The V end was cut by 2 bases, the J end by 5 bases, with 9 bases between. Germline V gives CDR1 DFQATT, CDR2 SNEGSKA (reference sequence). This CDR3 contains 12 residues. The CDR3 DNA reads TGCAGTGCTAGACCTACCGCGGAGACCCAGTACTTC. It yields the protein CSARPTAETQYF.

In this sample, this clonotype is medium-sized (0.01 to 0.1%). The chain carries TRBV18 and TRBJ2-7, with D perhaps matching TRBD1 or TRBD2 (7 bases each). V was cut by 2 bases and J by 6 bases, with 14 bases left in between. This CDR3 has 14 residues. In germline, CDR1 is KGHSH, CDR2 LQKENI. CDR3 nucleotides: TGTGCCAGCTCACCAAGCCGCAGGGGGGGCGAGCAGTACTTC. The encoded protein is CASSPSRRGGEQYF.

At least ten counts were recorded for this clonotype. V and J are TRBV28 and TRBJ2-7; a possible D gene is TRBD2 (6 bases). The CDR3 is 15 amino acids. V lost 8 bases and J 2 bases, leaving 19 bases between the germline ends. The germline V gene has CDR1 MDHEN and CDR2 SYDVKM. CDR3 sequence (DNA): TGTGCCAGCGGGGACCGGGACTTTTTAACCTACGAGCAGTACTTC. Its protein product is CASGDRDFLTYEQYF.

This clonotype showed up many times. The chain combines TRBV6-5 with TRBJ2-2; D may match TRBD1 or TRBD2 (6 bases each). The CDR3 loop spans 15 amino acids. Trimming pared 1 base from V and 7 bases from J, leaving 13 bases between. CDR1 is MNHEY, CDR2 SVGAGI, per germline. The CDR3 protein is CASSYYLGGGGELFF. The CDR3 region has the DNA TGTGCCAGCAGTTACTATCTCGGGGGCGGCGGGGAGCTGTTTTTT.

DNA for the CDR3: TGTGCCAGCAGTGACGACAGGGGTTTGACCTACACCTTC. It translates to CASSDDRGLTYTF. The chain is built from TRBV6-5 and TRBJ1-2; 8 nucleotides agree with TRBD1. The CDR3 is 13 residues long. The germline CDR1 and CDR2 sequences are MNHEY and SVGAGI. V shed 5 bases, J shed 10 bases, and the junction held 9 bases outside the gene matches.

This clonotype was seen at least ten times. V usage is TRBV5-1 and J usage is TRBJ1-1; D possibly corresponds to TRBD1 (6 bases). CDR3 length equals 16 residues. V was shortened by 4 bases and J by 3 bases, with 19 bases between the two germline ends. CDR1 and CDR2 (germline): SGHRS, YFSETQ. The CDR3 DNA reads as TGCGCCAGCAGCGTTTCAGGGGCGGGGGGGGACACTGAAGCTTTCTTT. Its protein product is CASSVSGAGGDTEAFF. Full variable domain (rest looked up from reference TRBV5-1 and TRBJ1-1): KAGVTQTPRYLIKTRGQQVTLSCSPISGHRSVSWYQQTPGQGLQFLFEYFSETQRNKGNFPGRFSGRQFSNSRSEMNVSTLELGDSALYLCASSVSGAGGDTEAFFGQGTRLTVV.

V is TRBV19 and J is TRBJ2-7, with D hard to call. The CDR3 runs 11 residues. Per germline, CDR1 LNHDA and CDR2 SQIVND (reference sequence). Trimming left V 4 bases short and J 4 bases short, with 5 bases between. CDR3 DNA sequence: TGTGCCAGTAGTACCAATTACGAGCAGTACTTC. It translates to CASSTNYEQYF.

This clonotype was seen ten or more times. This rearrangement joins TRBV2 to TRBJ2-5; D not certain. There are 13 residues in the CDR3. Trimming removed 6 bases from V and 3 bases from J, with 11 bases in between. Looked up from germline, CDR1 is SNHLY and CDR2 is FYNNEI. The CDR3 bases are TGTGCCAGCAGGACGGAGAATAAAGAGACCCAGTACTTC. Translating it yields CASRTENKETQYF.

This clonotype was counted at least ten times. V gene TRBV14 combines with J gene TRBJ2-4; D is ambiguous. Germline loops: CDR1 SGHDN, CDR2 FVKESK. Trimming removed 0 bases at V and 0 bases at J, with 3 bases between. The CDR3 totals 14 residues. CDR3 sequence (DNA): TGTGCCAGCAGCCAAGAAGGAGCCAAAAACATTCAGTACTTC. This codes for CASSQEGAKNIQYF.

This clonotype was observed many times. The chain combines TRBV6-2 or TRBV6-3 with TRBJ1-1; 7 bases align to TRBD1. The CDR3 is 13 amino acids. Germline trimming cut 5 bases from V and 4 bases from J; bases unmatched to any gene: 4. Germline V gene lookup returns CDR1 MNHEY and CDR2 SVGEGT. CDR3 in amino acids: CASSTGVRTEAFF. The CDR3 nucleotides read TGTGCCAGCAGTACAGGGGTACGCACTGAAGCTTTCTTT.

J is TRBJ2-5 and V is TRBV30; D uncertain. This CDR3 has 13 residues. The V gene lost 0 bases and the J gene lost 3 bases, with 8 bases spanning the gap. Germline V gives CDR1 GTSNPN, CDR2 SVGIG (reference sequence). For the CDR3, the DNA is TGTGCCTGGAGTGTTGGTGGGGAAGAGACCCAGTACTTC. Encoded protein: CAWSVGGEETQYF. The variable domain in full, with the rest retrieved from reference TRBV30 and TRBJ2-5, is SQTIHQWPATLVQPVGSPLSLECTVEGTSNPNLYWYRQAAGRGLQLLFYSVGIGQISSEVPQNLSASRPQDRQFILSSKKLLLSDSGFYLCAWSVGGEETQYFGPGTRLLVL.

This clonotype is medium-sized within its sample. J is TRBJ2-1 and V is TRBV12-3 or TRBV12-4, with D maybe TRBD2 (6 bases). The ends were cut back, 5 bases at V and 10 bases at J, with 12 bases in the middle. CDR3 length: 12 residues. In DNA form, the CDR3 reads TGTGCCAGCAGTCCGGGACTCCTGGAGCAGTTCTTC. Translating it yields CASSPGLLEQFF.

This clonotype rates as medium-sized. The V and J genes are TRBV5-1 and TRBJ2-5, with 7 nucleotides matching TRBD2. The CDR3 contains 15 residues. V shed 5 bases, J shed 1 base, and the junction held 8 bases outside the gene matches. The germline gives CDR1 SGHRS, CDR2 YFSETQ. CDR3 sequence (DNA): TGCGCCAGCAGGTCTACGGCGGGGGTCCAAGAGACCCAGTACTTC. Encoded protein: CASRSTAGVQETQYF.

Within the sample, this clonotype is hyperexpanded. The V and J genes are TRBV20-1 and TRBJ2-5, with 9 bases fitting TRBD1. Germline values: CDR1 DFQATT, CDR2 SNEGSKA (reference sequence). This CDR3 spans 18 amino acids. With V trimmed by 5 bases and J by 0 bases, 16 bases remained unmatched. The CDR3 nucleotides read TGCAGTGCTCCTCGGACAGGGGAGGATTTTACGTACCAAGAGACCCAGTACTTC. Its protein is CSAPRTGEDFTYQETQYF.

The rearrangement links TRBV29-1 to TRBJ2-1; no clear D gene. CDR1 and CDR2 (germline): SQVTM, ANQGSEA. The CDR3 extends over 13 amino acids. V lost 7 bases and J lost 5, with 15 bases in between. This chain's CDR3 is CSADLSAHNEQFF. The CDR3 nucleotides read TGCAGCGCCGACCTATCAGCCCACAATGAGCAGTTCTTC.

There are many counts of this clonotype. CDR3: CASSLARSGPGTDTQYF. The CDR3 coding sequence is TGTGCCAGCAGCTTGGCTCGGTCAGGGCCGGGGACAGATACGCAGTATTTT. The V call is TRBV5-4, the J call TRBJ2-3, with D possibly called TRBD1 or TRBD2 (5 bases each). Per germline, CDR1 SGHNT and CDR2 YYREEE (reference sequence). The CDR3 is 17 residues long. V was trimmed by 0 bases and J by 3 bases, leaving 17 bases between them.

This clonotype has only one observation. The chain carries TRBV28 and TRBJ2-6, with D possibly matching TRBD1 (6 bases). Germline V gene sequence: CDR1 MDHEN, CDR2 SYDVKM. The CDR3 is 15 residues long. V was shortened by 6 bases and J by 4 bases, with 13 bases between the two germline ends. The CDR3 region has the DNA TGTGCCAGCAGCTTCAGGGGCTACGGGGCCAACGTCCTGACTTTC. Amino acids: CASSFRGYGANVLTF.

This clonotype ranks as medium-sized. V gene TRBV2 combines with J gene TRBJ2-7; D possibly corresponds to TRBD2 (5 bases). This CDR3 is 12 amino acids long. Germline assignment: CDR1 SNHLY and CDR2 FYNNEI. V lost 5 bases and J lost 6, with 11 bases in between. CDR3 amino acids: CASSPARGEQYF. CDR3 nucleotide sequence: TGTGCCAGCAGTCCCGCTCGGGGCGAGCAGTACTTC. Using reference TRBV2 and TRBJ2-7 for the parts outside the CDR3, the full variable domain is EPEVTQTPSHQVTQMGQEVILRCVPISNHLYFYWYRQILGQKVEFLVSFYNNEISEKSEIFDDQFSVERPDGSNFTLKIRSTKLEDSAMYFCASSPARGEQYFGPGTRLTVT.

This clonotype has ten or more counts. V usage is TRBV5-1 and J usage is TRBJ2-1, with D perhaps matching TRBD2 (5 bases). CDR1 is SGHRS, CDR2 YFSETQ, per germline. The CDR3 covers 16 residues. The germline V and J ends were trimmed by 4 bases and 0 bases, with 14 bases remaining between them. CDR3 DNA sequence: TGCGCCAGCAGCCTGACGGGAACCCCCTCCTACAATGAGCAGTTCTTC. It specifies CASSLTGTPSYNEQFF.

The table lists this clonotype with many counts. This chain uses TRBV13 with TRBJ2-1; TRBD1 agrees at 9 bases. Germline-derived CDR1 and CDR2 are PRHDT and FYEKMQ (reference sequence). CDR3 length: 15 amino acids. Trimming removed 6 bases from V and 4 bases from J; junction bases left unmatched: 7. CDR3 nucleotides: TGTGCCAGCAGTTCTCCGGGACAGGGATACAATGAGCAGTTCTTC. Translated, it gives CASSSPGQGYNEQFF.

V gene TRBV12-3 or TRBV12-4 combines with J gene TRBJ1-5, with unresolved D. There are 13 residues in the CDR3. V lost 3 bases and J 4 bases, leaving 7 bases between the germline ends. Here the CDR3 DNA reads TGTGCCAGCAGTTTTAGGGTTAATCAGCCCCAGCATTTT. Its translation: CASSFRVNQPQHF.

This clonotype was observed many times. The V call is TRBV5-6, the J call TRBJ2-3, with 10 bases that match TRBD2. Germline V gives CDR1 SGHDT, CDR2 YYEEEE. The CDR3 has 19 amino acids. J was trimmed by 4 bases and V by 3 bases; bases with no gene match: 17. The CDR3 loop reads CASSSTGTSDTVRPDTQYF. CDR3 coding DNA: TGTGCCAGCAGCTCGACCGGGACTAGCGATACGGTCCGTCCAGATACGCAGTATTTT.

This clonotype was observed many times. The CDR3 loop is CASSSGVEETQYF. CDR3 nucleotides: TGCGCCAGCAGCTCGGGGGTAGAAGAGACCCAGTACTTC. This chain connects TRBV4-1 to TRBJ2-5, with TRBD2 as a possible D gene (6 bases). Germline CDR1 MGHRA, CDR2 YSYEKL. The CDR3 extends over 13 amino acids. V gave up 5 bases and J gave up 3 bases, with 10 bases separating them.

Many counts were recorded for this clonotype. The chain employs TRBV7-2 and TRBJ2-5; possibly TRBD2 for D (5 bases). CDR3 length: 15 amino acids. Germline V gene sequence: CDR1 SGHTA, CDR2 FQGNSA. Trimming left V 5 bases short and J 4 bases short, with 17 bases between. The CDR3 sequence: CASSESGPSPETQYF. The CDR3 DNA reads TGTGCCAGCAGCGAAAGCGGACCCTCCCCAGAGACCCAGTACTTC.

Many counts were recorded for this clonotype. V gene TRBV6-5 combines with J gene TRBJ2-1; 8 positions agree with TRBD1. Germline V gene data show CDR1 as MNHEY and CDR2 as SVGAGI. J was trimmed by 5 bases and V by 2 bases; bases with no gene match: 5. The CDR3 runs to 15 residues. CDR3 sequence (DNA): TGTGCCAGCAGTTACGGACAGGGAGGACACAATGAGCAGTTCTTC. Its protein is CASSYGQGGHNEQFF.

This clonotype was found many times. The chain carries TRBV6-1 and TRBJ2-7; D possibly uses TRBD1 or TRBD2 (7 bases each). Trimming pared 1 base from V and 7 bases from J, leaving 14 bases between. Germline V gives CDR1 MNHNS, CDR2 SASEGT. The CDR3 spans 14 residues. The CDR3 protein is CASSEVSRGGEQYF. The DNA of the CDR3 is TGTGCCAGCAGTGAAGTGAGCAGGGGGGGAGAGCAGTACTTC.